This T cell receptor (beta chain) was observed in a study of T cell responses to AZD1222 COVID-19 vaccine. This clone was seen a single time. Profiling relied on immunoSEQ multiplex PCR, and the TCRdb table lists in-frame clones only, not all of them. The data contain 150,000 to 200,000 clones, 90% to 95% of them singletons. The CDR3 loop spans 15 amino acids. With 5 bases removed from V and 0 bases from J, the gap between germline ends came to 8 bases. The V gene's germline CDR1 is SGHTA and CDR2 FQGNSA. The sequencing used peripheral blood, collected on day 0 of AZD1222 vaccination. The rearrangement joins TRBV7-2 to TRBJ2-6; D is unresolved. This clonotype was obtained from an adult in good health. CDR3 residues: CASSPQSSGANVLTF. The CDR3 bases are TGTGCCAGCAGCCCTCAGAGCTCTGGGGCCAACGTCCTGACTTTC.